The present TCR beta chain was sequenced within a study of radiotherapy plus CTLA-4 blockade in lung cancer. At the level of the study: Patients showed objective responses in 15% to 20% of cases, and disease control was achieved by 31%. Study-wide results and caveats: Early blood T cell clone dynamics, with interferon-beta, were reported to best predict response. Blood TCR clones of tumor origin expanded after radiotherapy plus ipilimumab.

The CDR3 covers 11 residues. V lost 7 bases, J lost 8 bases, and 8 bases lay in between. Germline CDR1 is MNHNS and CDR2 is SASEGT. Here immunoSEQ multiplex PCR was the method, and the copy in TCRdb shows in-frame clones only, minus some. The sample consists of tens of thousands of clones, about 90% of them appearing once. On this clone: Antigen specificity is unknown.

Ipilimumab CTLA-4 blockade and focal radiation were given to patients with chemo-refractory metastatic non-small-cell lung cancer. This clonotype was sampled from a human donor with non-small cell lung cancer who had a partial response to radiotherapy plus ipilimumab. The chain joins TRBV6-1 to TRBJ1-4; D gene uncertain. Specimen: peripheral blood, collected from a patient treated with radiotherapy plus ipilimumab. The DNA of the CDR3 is TGTGCCAGCATTCTCGCGGAAAAACTGTTTTTT. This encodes CASILAEKLFF.